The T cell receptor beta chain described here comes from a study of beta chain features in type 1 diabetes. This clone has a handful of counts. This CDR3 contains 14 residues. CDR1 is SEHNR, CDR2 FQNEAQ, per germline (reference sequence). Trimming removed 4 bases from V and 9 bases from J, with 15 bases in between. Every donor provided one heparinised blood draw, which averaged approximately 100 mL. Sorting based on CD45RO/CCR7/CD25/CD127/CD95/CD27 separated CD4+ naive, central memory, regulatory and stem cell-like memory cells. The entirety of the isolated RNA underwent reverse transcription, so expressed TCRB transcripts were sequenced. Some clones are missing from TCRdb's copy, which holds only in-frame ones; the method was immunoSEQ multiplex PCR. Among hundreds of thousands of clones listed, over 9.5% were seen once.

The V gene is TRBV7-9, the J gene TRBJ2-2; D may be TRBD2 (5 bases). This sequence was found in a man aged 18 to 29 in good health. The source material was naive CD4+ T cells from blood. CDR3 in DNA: TGTGCCAGCAGCTCCCGGGATCTTCACCGGGAGCTGTTTTTT. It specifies CASSSRDLHRELFF.